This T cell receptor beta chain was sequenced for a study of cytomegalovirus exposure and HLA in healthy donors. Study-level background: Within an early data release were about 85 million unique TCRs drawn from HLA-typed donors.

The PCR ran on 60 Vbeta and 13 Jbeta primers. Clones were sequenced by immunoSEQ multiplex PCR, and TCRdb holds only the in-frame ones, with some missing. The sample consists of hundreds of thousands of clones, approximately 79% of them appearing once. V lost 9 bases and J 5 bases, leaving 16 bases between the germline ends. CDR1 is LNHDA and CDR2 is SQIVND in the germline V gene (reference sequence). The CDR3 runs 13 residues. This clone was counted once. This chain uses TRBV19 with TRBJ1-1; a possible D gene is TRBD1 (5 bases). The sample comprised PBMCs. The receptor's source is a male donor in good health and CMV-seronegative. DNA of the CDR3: TGTGCCAGCCTTCTAGGGGCGCGGACTGAAGCTTTCTTT. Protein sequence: CASLLGARTEAFF.